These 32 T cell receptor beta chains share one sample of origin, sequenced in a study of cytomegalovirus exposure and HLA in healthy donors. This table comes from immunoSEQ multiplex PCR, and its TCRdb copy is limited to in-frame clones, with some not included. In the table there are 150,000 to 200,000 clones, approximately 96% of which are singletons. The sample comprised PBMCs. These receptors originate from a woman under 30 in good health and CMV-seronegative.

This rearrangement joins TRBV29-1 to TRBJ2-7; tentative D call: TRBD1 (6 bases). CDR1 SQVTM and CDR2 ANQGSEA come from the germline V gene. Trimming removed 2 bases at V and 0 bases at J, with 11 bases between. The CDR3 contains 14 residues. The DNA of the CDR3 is TGCAGCGTTGAAAAGGGGACAAACTCCTACGAGCAGTACTTC. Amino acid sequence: CSVEKGTNSYEQYF.

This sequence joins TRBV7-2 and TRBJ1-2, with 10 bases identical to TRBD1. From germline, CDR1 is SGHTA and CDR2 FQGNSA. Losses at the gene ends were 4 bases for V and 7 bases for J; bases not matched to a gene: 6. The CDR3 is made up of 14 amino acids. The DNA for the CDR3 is TGTGCCAGCAGCTCGGGACAGGGGAAAATTGGCTACACCTTC. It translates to CASSSGQGKIGYTF.

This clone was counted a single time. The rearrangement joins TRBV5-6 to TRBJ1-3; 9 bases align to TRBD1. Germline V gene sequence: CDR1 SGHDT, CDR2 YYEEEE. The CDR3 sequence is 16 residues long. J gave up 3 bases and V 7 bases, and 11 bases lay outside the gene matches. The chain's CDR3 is CASSSGGQGIGNTIYF. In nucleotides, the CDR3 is TGTGCCAGCTCTTCGGGGGGACAGGGTATTGGAAACACCATATATTTT.

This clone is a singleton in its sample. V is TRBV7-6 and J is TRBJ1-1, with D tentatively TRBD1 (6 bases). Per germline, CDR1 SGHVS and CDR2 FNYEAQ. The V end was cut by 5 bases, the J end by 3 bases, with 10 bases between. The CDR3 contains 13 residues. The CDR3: CASSPSGDTEAFF. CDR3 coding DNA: TGTGCCAGCAGCCCCTCAGGGGACACTGAAGCTTTCTTT. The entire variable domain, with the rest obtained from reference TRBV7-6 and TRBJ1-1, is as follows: GAGVSQSPRYKVTKRGQDVALRCDPISGHVSLYWYRQALGQGPEFLTYFNYEAQQDKSGLPNDRFSAERPEGSISTLTIQRTEQRDSAMYRCASSPSGDTEAFFGQGTRLTVV.

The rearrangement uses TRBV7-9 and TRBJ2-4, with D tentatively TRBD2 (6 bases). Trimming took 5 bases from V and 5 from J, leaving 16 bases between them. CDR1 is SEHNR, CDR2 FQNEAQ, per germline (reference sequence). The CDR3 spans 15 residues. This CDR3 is CASSGSAGYQNIQYF. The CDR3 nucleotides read TGTGCCAGCAGCGGGTCCGCGGGATATCAAAACATTCAGTACTTC.

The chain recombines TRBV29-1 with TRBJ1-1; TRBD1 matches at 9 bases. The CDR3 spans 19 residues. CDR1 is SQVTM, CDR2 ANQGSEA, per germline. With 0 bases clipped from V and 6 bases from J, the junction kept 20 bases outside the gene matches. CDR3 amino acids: CSVEDGSWGQGRRESEAFF. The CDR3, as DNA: TGCAGCGTTGAAGATGGGTCGTGGGGACAGGGAAGGAGGGAATCTGAAGCTTTCTTT.

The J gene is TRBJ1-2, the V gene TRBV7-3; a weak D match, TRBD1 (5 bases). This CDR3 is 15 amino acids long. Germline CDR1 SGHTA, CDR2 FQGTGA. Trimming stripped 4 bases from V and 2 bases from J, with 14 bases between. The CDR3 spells CASSSPPDKNYGYTF. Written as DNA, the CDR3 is TGTGCCAGCAGCTCCCCCCCGGACAAGAACTATGGCTACACCTTC.

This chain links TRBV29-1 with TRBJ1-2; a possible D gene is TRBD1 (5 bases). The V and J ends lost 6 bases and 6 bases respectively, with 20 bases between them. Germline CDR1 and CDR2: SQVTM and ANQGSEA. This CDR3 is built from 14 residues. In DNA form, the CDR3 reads TGCAGCGTCGGGTCAGCCGACAGACATCATGGCTACACCTTC. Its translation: CSVGSADRHHGYTF.

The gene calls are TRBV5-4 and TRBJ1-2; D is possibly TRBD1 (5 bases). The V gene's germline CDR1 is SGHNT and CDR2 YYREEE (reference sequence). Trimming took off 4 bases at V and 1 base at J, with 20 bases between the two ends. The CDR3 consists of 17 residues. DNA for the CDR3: TGTGCCAGCAGCCGGGGGACCGATTTTCGTAATAACTATGGCTACACCTTC. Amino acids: CASSRGTDFRNNYGYTF.

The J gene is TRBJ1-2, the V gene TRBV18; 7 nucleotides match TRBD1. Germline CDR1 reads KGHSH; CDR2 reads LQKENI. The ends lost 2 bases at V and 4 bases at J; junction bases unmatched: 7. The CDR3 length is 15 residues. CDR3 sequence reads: CASSPGTGASYGYTF. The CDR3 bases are TGTGCCAGCTCACCAGGAACAGGGGCAAGCTATGGCTACACCTTC.

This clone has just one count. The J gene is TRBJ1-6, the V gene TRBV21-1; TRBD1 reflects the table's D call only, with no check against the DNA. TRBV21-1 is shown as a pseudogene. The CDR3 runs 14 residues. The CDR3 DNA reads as TGTGCCAGCAGCGGGGACAGGGGGAATTCACCCCTCCACTTT. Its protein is CASSGDRGNSPLHF.

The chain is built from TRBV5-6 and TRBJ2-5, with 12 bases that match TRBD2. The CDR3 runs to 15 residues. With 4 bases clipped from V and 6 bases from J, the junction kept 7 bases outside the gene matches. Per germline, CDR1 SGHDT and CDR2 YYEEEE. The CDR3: CASSTGLAGSKTQYF. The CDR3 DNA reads TGTGCCAGCAGCACAGGACTAGCGGGGTCGAAGACCCAGTACTTC.

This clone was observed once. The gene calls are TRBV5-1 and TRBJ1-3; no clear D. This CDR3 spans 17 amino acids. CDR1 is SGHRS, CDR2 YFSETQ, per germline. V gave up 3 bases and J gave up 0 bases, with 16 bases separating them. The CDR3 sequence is CASSSDKGRTSGNTIYF. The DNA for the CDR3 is TGCGCCAGCAGCTCCGACAAAGGGAGAACCTCTGGAAACACCATATATTTT.

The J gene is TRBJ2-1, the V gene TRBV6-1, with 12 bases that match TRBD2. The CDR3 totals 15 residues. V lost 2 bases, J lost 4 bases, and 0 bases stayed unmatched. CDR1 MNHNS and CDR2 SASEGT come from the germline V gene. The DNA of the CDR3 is TGTGCCAGCAGTGAACTAGCGGGGGGGTACAATGAGCAGTTCTTC. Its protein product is CASSELAGGYNEQFF.

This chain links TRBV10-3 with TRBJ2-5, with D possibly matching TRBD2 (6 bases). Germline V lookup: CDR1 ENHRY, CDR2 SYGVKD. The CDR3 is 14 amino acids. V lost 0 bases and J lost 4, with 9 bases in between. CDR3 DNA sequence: TGTGCCATCAGTGAGTCGAACGGGGGAGAGACCCAGTACTTC. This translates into CAISESNGGETQYF.

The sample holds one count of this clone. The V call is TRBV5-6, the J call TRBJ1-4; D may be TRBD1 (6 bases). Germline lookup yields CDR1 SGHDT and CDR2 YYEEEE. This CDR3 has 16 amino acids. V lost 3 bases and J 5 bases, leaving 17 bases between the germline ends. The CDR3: CASSSPRVGANEKLFF. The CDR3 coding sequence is TGTGCCAGCAGCTCCCCCCGGGTGGGGGCGAATGAAAAACTGTTTTTT.

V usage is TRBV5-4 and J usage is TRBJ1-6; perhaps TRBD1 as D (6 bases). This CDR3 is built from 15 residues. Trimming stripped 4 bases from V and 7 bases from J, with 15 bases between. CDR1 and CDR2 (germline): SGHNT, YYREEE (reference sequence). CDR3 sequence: CASSPDSGGNSPLHF. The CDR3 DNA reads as TGTGCCAGCAGCCCGGACAGCGGGGGAAATTCACCCCTCCACTTT.

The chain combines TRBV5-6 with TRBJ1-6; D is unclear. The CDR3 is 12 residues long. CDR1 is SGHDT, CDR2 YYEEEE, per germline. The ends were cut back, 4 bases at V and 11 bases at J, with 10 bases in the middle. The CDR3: CASSTVSAPLHF. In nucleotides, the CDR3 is TGTGCCAGCAGCACCGTGAGTGCACCCCTCCACTTT. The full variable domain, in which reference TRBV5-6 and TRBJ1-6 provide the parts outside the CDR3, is DAGVTQSPTHLIKTRGQQVTLRCSPKSGHDTVSWYQQALGQGPQFIFQYYEEEERQRGNFPDRFSGHQFPNYSSELNVNALLLGDSALYLCASSTVSAPLHFGNGTRLTVT.

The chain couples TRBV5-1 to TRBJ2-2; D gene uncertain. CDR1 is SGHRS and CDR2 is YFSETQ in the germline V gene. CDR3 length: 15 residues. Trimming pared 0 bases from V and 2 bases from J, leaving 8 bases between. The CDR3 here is CASSLDPGNTGELFF. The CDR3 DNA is TGCGCCAGCAGCTTGGACCCAGGTAACACCGGGGAGCTGTTTTTT.

The CDR3 DNA is TGTGCCAGCAGCCAATCGGCAACCGCCTACGAGCAGTACTTC. The encoded protein is CASSQSATAYEQYF. The chain joins TRBV16 to TRBJ2-7, with D uncertain. The CDR3 spans 14 residues. V dropped 0 bases and J dropped 2 bases, with 8 bases sitting between them. The V gene's germline CDR1 is KGHSY and CDR2 FQNENV.

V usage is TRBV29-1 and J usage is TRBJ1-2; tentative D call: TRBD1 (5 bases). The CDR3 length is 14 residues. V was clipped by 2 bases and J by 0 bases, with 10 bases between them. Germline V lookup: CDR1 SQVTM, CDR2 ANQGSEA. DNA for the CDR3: TGCAGCGTTGAAAGGGGCAGAGCTAACTATGGCTACACCTTC. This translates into CSVERGRANYGYTF.

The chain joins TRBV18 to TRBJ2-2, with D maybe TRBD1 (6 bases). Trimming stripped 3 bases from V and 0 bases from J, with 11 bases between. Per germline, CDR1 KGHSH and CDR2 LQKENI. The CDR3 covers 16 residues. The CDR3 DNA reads TGTGCCAGCTCACCGGTTGGACAGACGAACACCGGGGAGCTGTTTTTT. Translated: CASSPVGQTNTGELFF.

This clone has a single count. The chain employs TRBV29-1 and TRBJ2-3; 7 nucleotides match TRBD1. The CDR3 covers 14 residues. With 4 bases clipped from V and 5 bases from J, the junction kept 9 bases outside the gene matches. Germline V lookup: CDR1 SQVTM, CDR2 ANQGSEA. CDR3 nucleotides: TGCAGCGTTGGTGTTTCAGGGGGTGGAGATACGCAGTATTTT. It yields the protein CSVGVSGGGDTQYF.

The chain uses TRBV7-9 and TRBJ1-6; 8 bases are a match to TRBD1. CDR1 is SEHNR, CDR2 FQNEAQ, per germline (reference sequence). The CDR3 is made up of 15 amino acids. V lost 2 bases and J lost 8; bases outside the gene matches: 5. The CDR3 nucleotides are TGTGCCAGCAGCTTATCAGGACAGGGATATTCACCCCTCCACTTT. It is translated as CASSLSGQGYSPLHF.

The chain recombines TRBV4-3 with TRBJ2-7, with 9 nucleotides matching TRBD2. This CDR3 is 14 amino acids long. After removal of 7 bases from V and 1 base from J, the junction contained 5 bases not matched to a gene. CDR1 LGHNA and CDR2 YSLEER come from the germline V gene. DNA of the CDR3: TGCGCCAGCACCCCGACTAGCGGATCCTACGAGCAGTACTTC. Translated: CASTPTSGSYEQYF.

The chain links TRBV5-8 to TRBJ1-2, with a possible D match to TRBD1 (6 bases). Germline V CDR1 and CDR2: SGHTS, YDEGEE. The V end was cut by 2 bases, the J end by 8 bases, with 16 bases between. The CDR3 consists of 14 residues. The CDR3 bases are TGTGCCAGCAGCTTTGGTTGGGGGCCGGACGGCTACACCTTC. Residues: CASSFGWGPDGYTF. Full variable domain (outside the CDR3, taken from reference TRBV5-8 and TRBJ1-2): EAGVTQSPTHLIKTRGQQATLRCSPISGHTSVYWYQQALGLGLQFLLWYDEGEERNRGNFPPRFSGRQFPNYSSELNVNALELEDSALYLCASSFGWGPDGYTFGSGTRLTVV.

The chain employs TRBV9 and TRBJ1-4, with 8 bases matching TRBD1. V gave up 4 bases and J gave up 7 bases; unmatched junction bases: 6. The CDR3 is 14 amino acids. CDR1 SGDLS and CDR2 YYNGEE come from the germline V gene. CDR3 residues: CASSTRQGSEKLFF. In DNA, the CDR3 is TGTGCCAGCAGCACCCGACAGGGGAGTGAAAAACTGTTTTTT. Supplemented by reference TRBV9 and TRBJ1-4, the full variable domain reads DSGVTQTPKHLITATGQRVTLRCSPRSGDLSVYWYQQSLDQGLQFLIQYYNGEERAKGNILERFSAQQFPDLHSELNLSSLELGDSALYFCASSTRQGSEKLFFGSGTQLSVL.

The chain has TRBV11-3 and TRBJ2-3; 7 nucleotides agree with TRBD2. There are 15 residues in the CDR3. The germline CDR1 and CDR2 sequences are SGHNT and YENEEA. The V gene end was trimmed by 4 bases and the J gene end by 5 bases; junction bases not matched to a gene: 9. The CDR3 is CASSSGGTLGDTQYF. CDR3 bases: TGTGCCAGCAGCTCGGGGGGTACTCTCGGAGATACGCAGTATTTT. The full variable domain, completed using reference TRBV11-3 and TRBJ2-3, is EAGVVQSPRYKIIEKKQPVAFWCNPISGHNTLYWYLQNLGQGPELLIRYENEEAVDDSQLPKDRFSAERLKGVDSTLKIQPAELGDSAVYLCASSSGGTLGDTQYFGPGTRLTVL.

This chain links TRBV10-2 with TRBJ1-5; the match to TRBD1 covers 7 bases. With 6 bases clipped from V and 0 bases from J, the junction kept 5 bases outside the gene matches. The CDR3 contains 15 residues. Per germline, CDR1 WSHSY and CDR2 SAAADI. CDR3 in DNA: TGCGCCAGCAGACGGGACAGCGATAGCAATCAGCCCCAGCATTTT. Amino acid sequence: CASRRDSDSNQPQHF.

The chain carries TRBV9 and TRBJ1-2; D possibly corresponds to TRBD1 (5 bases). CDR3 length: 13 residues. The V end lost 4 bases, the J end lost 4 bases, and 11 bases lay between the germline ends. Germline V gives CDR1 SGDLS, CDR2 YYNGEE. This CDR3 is CASSQDGGYGYTF. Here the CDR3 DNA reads TGTGCCAGCAGCCAAGACGGGGGCTATGGCTACACCTTC.

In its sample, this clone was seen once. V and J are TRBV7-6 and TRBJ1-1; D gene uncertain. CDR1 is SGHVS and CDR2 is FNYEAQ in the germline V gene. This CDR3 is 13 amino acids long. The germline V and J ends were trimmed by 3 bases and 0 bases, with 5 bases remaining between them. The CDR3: CASSFRMNTEAFF. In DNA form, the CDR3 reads TGTGCCAGCAGCTTCAGAATGAACACTGAAGCTTTCTTT.

Here the CDR3 DNA reads TGTGCCAGCAGTATAGCGGGGGGGAACACCGGGGAGCTGTTTTTT. Encoded protein: CASSIAGGNTGELFF. The chain joins TRBV7-2 to TRBJ2-2; 10 nucleotides agree with TRBD2. CDR3 length: 15 residues. V shed 6 bases and J 1 base; nucleotides not matched to a gene: 2. Germline CDR1 is SGHTA and CDR2 is FQGNSA.